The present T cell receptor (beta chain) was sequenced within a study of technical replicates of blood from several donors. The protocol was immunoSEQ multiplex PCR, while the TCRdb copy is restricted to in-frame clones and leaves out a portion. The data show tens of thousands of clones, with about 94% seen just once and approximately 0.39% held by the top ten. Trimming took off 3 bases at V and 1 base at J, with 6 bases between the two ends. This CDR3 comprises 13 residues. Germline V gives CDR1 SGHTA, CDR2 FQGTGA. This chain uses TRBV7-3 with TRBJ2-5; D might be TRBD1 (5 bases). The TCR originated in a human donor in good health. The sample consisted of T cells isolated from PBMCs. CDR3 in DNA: TGTGCCAGCAGCTTCCAGGGCCAAGAGACCCAGTACTTC. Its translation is CASSFQGQETQYF.